The clone carrying this T cell receptor beta chain was counted a single time. Its antigen remains unknown. Sorting based on CD45RO/CCR7/CD25/CD127/CD95/CD27 separated CD4+ naive, central memory, regulatory and stem cell-like memory cells. Every sorted population was more than 98% pure. The investigators reverse transcribed all of the isolated RNA, so they sequenced expressed TCRB transcripts. Some clones are missing from TCRdb's copy, which holds only in-frame ones; the method was immunoSEQ multiplex PCR. In the table there are approximately 240,000 clones, roughly 17% of which are singletons. The data belong to a study of beta chain features in type 1 diabetes. Study-wide results and caveats: Type 1 diabetes patients had TCRB CDR3s that were shorter (moderately but significantly so) in all four CD4+ subsets.

CDR3 size: 13 residues. Germline assignment: CDR1 SGHNT and CDR2 YYREEE (reference sequence). The V gene lost 3 bases and the J gene lost 4 bases, with 8 bases spanning the gap. The TCR sequence derives from a man aged 30-40 years with type 1 diabetes. The rearrangement links TRBV5-4 to TRBJ2-1; no clear D. Sequenced sample: naive CD4+ T cells from blood. DNA for the CDR3: TGTGCCAGCAGCTCGTATTATTACAATGAGCAGTTCTTC. Its translation is CASSSYYYNEQFF.